The 5 T cell receptor beta chains listed next were all sequenced from one sample in a study of OX40 agonist ivuxolimab in advanced cancers. The table came from immunoSEQ multiplex PCR; TCRdb's copy has only in-frame clones and leaves some out. Of around 76,000 clones listed, 86% are singletons. This specimen was CD4+ or CD8+ T cells sorted from blood, taken in a trial of the OX40 agonist ivuxolimab. The receptors come from an adult with an advanced solid tumor such as melanoma, head and neck, liver or kidney cancer.

The V and J genes are TRBV2 and TRBJ1-4; D is uncertain. Trimming left V 4 bases short and J 0 bases short, with 9 bases between. The CDR3 is 15 amino acids. Germline CDR1 and CDR2: SNHLY and FYNNEI. CDR3 sequence: CASSVRDATNEKLFF. DNA for the CDR3: TGTGCCAGCAGTGTTCGGGATGCAACTAATGAAAAACTGTTTTTT.

The genes are TRBV7-9 and TRBJ2-7; 9 bases are shared with TRBD1. The junction had 6 bases not matched to a gene; V was cut back by 1 base and J by 2 bases. Per germline, CDR1 SEHNR and CDR2 FQNEAQ (reference sequence). The CDR3 length is 16 residues. CDR3: CASSLGTGGQTYEQYF. For the CDR3, the DNA is TGTGCCAGCAGCTTAGGTACAGGGGGCCAGACCTACGAGCAGTACTTC.

V usage is TRBV19 and J usage is TRBJ1-2; the D gene is possibly TRBD1 (5 bases). The CDR3 consists of 12 residues. V lost 6 bases and J 4 bases, leaving 9 bases between the germline ends. The germline V gene encodes CDR1 LNHDA and CDR2 SQIVND (reference sequence). CDR3 protein: CASRGESYGYTF. CDR3 DNA: TGTGCCAGTAGAGGGGAAAGCTATGGCTACACCTTC.

The gene calls are TRBV30 and TRBJ2-3, with D perhaps TRBD1 (6 bases). Germline V gives CDR1 GTSNPN, CDR2 SVGIG (reference sequence). This CDR3 is built from 15 residues. Trimming left V 4 bases short and J 1 base short, with 15 bases between. CDR3: CAWTPQGSGTDTQYF. The CDR3 bases are TGTGCCTGGACCCCTCAGGGGTCTGGCACAGATACGCAGTATTTT.

CDR3 residues: CATSRAGYSGATDTQYF. For the CDR3, the DNA is TGTGCCACCAGCAGAGCGGGGTATAGCGGGGCCACAGATACGCAGTATTTT. The V and J genes are TRBV15 and TRBJ2-3, with 8 bases fitting TRBD2. Germline assignment: CDR1 LNHNV and CDR2 YYDKDF (reference sequence). After removal of 1 base from V and 2 bases from J, the junction contained 8 bases not matched to a gene. This CDR3 has 17 amino acids.